One T cell receptor beta chain is described in this entry. This specimen comes from a study of blood T cell repertoires in COVID-19. Turning to the study itself: COVID-19 samples from acute and convalescent phases originated in the United States, Italy and Spain.

Sequenced by immunoSEQ multiplex PCR; TCRdb stores in-frame clones only, minus some. The sample yields roughly 290,000 clones, about 90% seen once. With 1 base clipped from V and 8 bases from J, the junction kept 5 bases outside the gene matches. CDR3 length equals 15 residues. Germline CDR1 and CDR2: SGDLS and YYNGEE. The sample was peripheral blood. This receptor was obtained from a woman aged 30 to 39 who had recovered from COVID-19. The chain recombines TRBV9 with TRBJ2-1; 11 bases are shared with TRBD2. As DNA, the CDR3 is TGTGCCAGCAGCGTAACTAGCGGGAGTAGGGATGAGCAGTTCTTC. Translation: CASSVTSGSRDEQFF.